The rows below give T cell receptor beta chains drawn from one sample of a study of blood T cell repertoires in COVID-19. The protocol was immunoSEQ multiplex PCR, while the TCRdb copy is restricted to in-frame clones and leaves out a portion. The data contain 230,000 or so clones, about 91% of them singletons. The sequenced material came from PBMCs or T cells enriched from blood (not recorded which). These receptors originate from a woman between 40 and 50 years old with acute COVID-19. Each CDR3 is given with its conserved first and last residue. D genes are given only for firm matches. Size values are once, few and many counts, or a class for expanded clones, and some rows have none.

j_call clone_size v_call d_call cdr3_aa cdr3_nt
TRBJ2-2 - TRBV29-1 - CSVASAGGITGELFF TGCAGCGTTGCAAGCGCCGGGGGTATTACCGGGGAGCTGTTTTTT
TRBJ2-3 - TRBV27 - CATRTDTDTQYF TGTGCCACGCGGACAGACACAGATACGCAGTATTTT
TRBJ2-5 - TRBV12-3/TRBV12-4 - CASRSRPQETQYF TGTGCCAGCAGGTCTCGTCCCCAAGAGACCCAGTACTTC
TRBJ1-6 few TRBV5-1 - CASSLEGHSGGSPLHF TGCGCCAGCAGCTTGGAGGGACACTCAGGCGGTTCACCCCTCCACTTT
TRBJ2-1 - TRBV19 TRBD2 CASSIGPSGRGNEQFF TGTGCCAGTAGTATAGGCCCTAGCGGGCGGGGGAATGAGCAGTTCTTC
TRBJ1-6 - TRBV9 - CASSVGGRDSPLHF TGTGCCAGCAGCGTAGGAGGGCGCGATTCACCCCTCCACTTT
TRBJ1-6 - TRBV19 TRBD1 CASSLGQGSSPLHF TGTGCCAGTAGTCTTGGACAGGGGAGTTCACCCCTCCACTTT
TRBJ2-3 - TRBV3-1/TRBV3-2 - CASSQGLRGRTDTQYF TGTGCCAGCAGCCAAGGCCTCAGGGGGAGGACAGATACGCAGTATTTT
TRBJ2-3 - TRBV4-3 TRBD2 CASSQVGSGSPDTQYF TGCGCCAGCAGCCAAGTTGGTAGCGGGAGTCCAGATACGCAGTATTTT
TRBJ1-4 - TRBV18 - CASSLAAGEKLFF TGTGCCAGCTCTCTCGCCGCAGGTGAAAAACTGTTTTTT
TRBJ1-1 - TRBV3-1/TRBV3-2 TRBD1 CASSRRQGMNTEAFF TGTGCCAGCAGCCGAAGACAGGGGATGAACACTGAAGCTTTCTTT
TRBJ2-3 once TRBV11-3 - CASSVFSGTDTQYF TGTGCCAGCAGCGTATTCTCGGGCACAGATACGCAGTATTTT
TRBJ1-1 - TRBV7-2 - CAISTVGHGGAFF TGTGCCATTTCTACGGTAGGGCATGGAGGAGCTTTCTTT
TRBJ1-1 - TRBV6-5 - CASSRGRVVGTEAFF TGTGCCAGCAGTCGGGGGAGGGTGGTGGGCACTGAAGCTTTCTTT
TRBJ1-1 - TRBV4-3 - CASSQGPGANTEAFF TGCGCCAGCAGCCAAGGTCCAGGGGCAAACACTGAAGCTTTCTTT
TRBJ2-7 - TRBV5-6 - CASSLVGAPLYEQYF TGTGCCAGCAGCTTGGTAGGGGCCCCTCTCTACGAGCAGTACTTC